This T cell receptor (beta chain) derives from a study of T cells after yellow fever vaccination. Study overall: Fractions with few cells were prepared using SMART-Seq v4 Ultra Low Input. Whole-study findings and limits: Relatively few clonotypes were ones that appeared in both CD4 and CD8 compartments. The secondary response showed a weaker magnitude and a faster peak, day 5 versus 15.

The CDR3 extends over 13 amino acids. Trimming removed 5 bases at V and 8 bases at J, with 12 bases between. CDR1 SGHDN and CDR2 FVKESK come from the germline V gene. This clonotype has only a few counts. What it binds is not known. 5'RACE template switching added a universal primer site and UMIs to TCR cDNA. TCRdb used MiXCR to reprocess the 5' RACE reads, holding one entry per CDR3 protein. Of hundreds of thousands of distinct CDR3 sequences listed, about 12% were seen once; the top ten hold 15%. This sequence originates from a man between 25 and 39 years old who received the YFV17D yellow fever vaccine. This rearrangement joins TRBV14 to TRBJ2-2; D not resolved. Sequenced here: PBMCs, sampled on the day of the yellow fever booster vaccination. CDR3 sequence reads: CASSNHLVGELFF. In DNA form, the CDR3 reads TGTGCCAGCAGCAATCACTTAGTTGGGGAGCTGTTTTTT.